The 24 T cell receptor beta chains given below trace back to one sample, sequenced in a study of MAIT cells during Salmonella Paratyphi A infection. Each CDR3 protein is one row after TCRdb ran MiXCR on the 5' RACE reads. The top ten hold over 35% of the sample, which has about 1,500 distinct CDR3 sequences, under 65% seen once. What these receptors recognize is not known. This sample's time point: before S. Paratyphi A challenge (baseline). The MAIT cell gate was Valpha7.2+ CD161+ T cells, sorted by flow cytometry. Study-wide points: MAIT TRBV usage was oligoclonal, favouring TRBV20 and TRBV6.

The source was MAIT cells from blood, collected at the first sampling point of the challenge study. The origin of the receptors is a person aged 18 to 70 who was deliberately infected with Salmonella Paratyphi A in a paratyphoid fever challenge study.

Only a few counts were recorded for this clonotype. CDR3 nucleotide sequence: TGTGCCAGCAGTTACTCGTCTAGCGGGGGCAGGAACACCGGGGAGCTGTTTTTT. Amino acid sequence: CASSYSSSGGRNTGELFF. The rearrangement links TRBV6-2 or TRBV6-3 to TRBJ2-2, with 10 bases that match TRBD2. V lost 0 bases, J lost 1 base, and 5 bases stayed unmatched. This CDR3 has 18 residues. In germline, CDR1 is MNHEY, CDR2 SVGEGT.

This chain uses TRBV6-4 with TRBJ2-2; D call uncertain. The germline V and J ends were trimmed by 4 bases and 4 bases, with 1 base remaining between them. This CDR3 spans 11 amino acids. Germline CDR1 is MRHNA and CDR2 is SNTAGT. CDR3 in amino acids: CASSGTGELFF. CDR3 bases: TGTGCCAGCAGTGGCACCGGGGAGCTGTTTTTT.

This sequence joins TRBV20-1 and TRBJ1-5; 7 bases agree with TRBD1. V shed 8 bases and J 4 bases; nucleotides not matched to a gene: 5. CDR3 size: 12 residues. CDR1 DFQATT and CDR2 SNEGSKA come from the germline V gene (reference sequence). The CDR3 sequence: CSWDSENQPQHF. CDR3 DNA sequence: TGCAGTTGGGACAGCGAAAATCAGCCCCAGCATTTT.

The chain employs TRBV6-4 and TRBJ2-1; 12 bases fit TRBD2. This CDR3 is 16 amino acids long. CDR1 MRHNA and CDR2 SNTAGT come from the germline V gene. J lost 8 bases, V lost 3 bases, and 8 bases had no gene match. CDR3 in amino acids: CASSDLGTSGPDEQFF. As DNA, the CDR3 is TGTGCCAGCAGTGATCTCGGGACTAGCGGGCCTGATGAGCAGTTCTTC.

This clonotype is labeled large (0.1 to 1%). The V gene is TRBV6-1, the J gene TRBJ2-3; 8 positions match TRBD1. The germline gives CDR1 MNHNS, CDR2 SASEGT. V was clipped by 2 bases and J by 4 bases; unmatched bases: 5. The CDR3 runs to 15 residues. CDR3 region: CASSELQGGADTQYF. The CDR3, as DNA: TGTGCCAGCAGTGAATTACAGGGGGGCGCAGATACGCAGTATTTT.

The rearrangement uses TRBV20-1 and TRBJ2-3, with 12 bases identical to TRBD2. CDR1 is DFQATT and CDR2 is SNEGSKA in the germline V gene (reference sequence). V lost 4 bases and J lost 2; bases outside the gene matches: 7. CDR3 size: 16 residues. CDR3 in DNA: TGCAGTGCTATAGCAGGGACTAGCGGGCCCACAGATACGCAGTATTTT. Its protein is CSAIAGTSGPTDTQYF.

This clonotype occurred a few times. The chain uses TRBV20-1 and TRBJ2-2; either TRBD1 or TRBD2 may supply D (5 bases each). Trimming took off 0 bases at V and 8 bases at J, with 19 bases between the two ends. The germline CDR1 and CDR2 sequences are DFQATT and SNEGSKA (reference sequence). CDR3 size: 16 residues. CDR3: CSARDHRSGDVGELFF. CDR3 in DNA: TGCAGTGCTAGAGACCACCGATCCGGGGACGTTGGGGAGCTGTTTTTT.

J is TRBJ2-7 and V is TRBV20-1; D not certain. This CDR3 region has 13 residues. The germline CDR1 and CDR2 sequences are DFQATT and SNEGSKA (reference sequence). Trimming shortened V by 6 bases and J by 1 base, and 13 bases separated the two germline ends. DNA for the CDR3: TGCAGTGCCAGCACGGACGTATCCTACGAGCAGTACTTC. Protein: CSASTDVSYEQYF.

This clonotype qualifies as medium-sized (0.01 to 0.1%). V usage is TRBV20-1 and J usage is TRBJ1-1; TRBD1 might be the D (6 bases). The CDR3 contains 13 residues. CDR1 and CDR2 (germline): DFQATT, SNEGSKA (reference sequence). Trimming took off 1 base at V and 3 bases at J, with 9 bases between the two ends. DNA for the CDR3: TGCAGTGCTAGAGGACAGGTGGACACTGAAGCTTTCTTT. Its translation: CSARGQVDTEAFF.

A word on this clonotype: As the CDR3 is not closed by the conserved phenylalanine or tryptophan, this likely results from a read error. The genes are TRBV20-1 and TRBJ2-3, with 7 nucleotides matching TRBD2. Germline CDR1 and CDR2: DFQATT and SNEGSKA (reference sequence). J lost 11 bases, V lost 0 bases, and 14 bases had no gene match. The CDR3 has 15 residues. CDR3 bases: TGCAGTGCTAGAGAGGGGACTACTGACTACAAGGAGCAGTATTTG. It is translated as CSAREGTTDYKEQYL.

This chain connects TRBV4-2 to TRBJ2-2; perhaps TRBD2 as D (7 bases). V lost 5 bases and J 3 bases, leaving 16 bases between the germline ends. Germline CDR1 and CDR2: LGHNA and YNFKEQ. The CDR3 contains 16 residues. The chain's CDR3 is CASSARAGADTGELFF. CDR3 sequence (DNA): TGTGCCAGCAGCGCAAGGGCGGGGGCAGACACCGGGGAGCTGTTTTTT.

Concerning this clonotype: Without the conserved terminal phenylalanine or tryptophan, this CDR3 likely stems from a read error. The DNA is omitted, as the CDR3 cannot be located on it reliably, and the CDR3 follows TCRdb's listing. J is TRBJ2-1 and V is TRBV6-4; the table's D gene call, TRBD1, was not cross checked with the DNA. Germline values: CDR1 MRHNA, CDR2 SNTAGT. The CDR3 is made up of 13 amino acids, end residues included. The CDR3 reads CASSDGDAGEKLG.

The chain has TRBV6-2 or TRBV6-3 and TRBJ2-7; tentatively, D is TRBD2 (5 bases). Germline-derived CDR1 and CDR2 are MNHEY and SVGEGT. The V and J ends lost 6 bases and 0 bases respectively, with 12 bases between them. The CDR3 is 14 amino acids. This CDR3 reads CASSLDSISYEQYF. In nucleotides, the CDR3 is TGTGCCAGCAGCCTGGACTCGATCTCCTACGAGCAGTACTTC.

The V and J genes are TRBV20-1 and TRBJ2-3, with no clear D. The V gene's germline CDR1 is DFQATT and CDR2 SNEGSKA (reference sequence). V was pared by 3 bases and J by 5 bases, with 27 bases between. The CDR3 spans 18 residues. The CDR3 region is CSARGSELGLTTQDTQYF. The CDR3, as DNA: TGCAGTGCTAGGGGGTCGGAGCTGGGCTTAACAACCCAAGATACGCAGTATTTT.

A word on this clonotype: A much larger clone sits a single nucleotide away, making a read error possible. The chain links TRBV20-1 to TRBJ2-2; TRBD1 or TRBD2 may be the D gene (5 bases each). Germline assignment: CDR1 DFQATT and CDR2 SNEGSKA (reference sequence). Trimming took 6 bases from V and 3 from J, leaving 11 bases between them. The CDR3 runs to 13 residues. The CDR3 DNA reads as TGCAGTGCCGGGAAAGGGGACACCGGGGAGCTGTTTTTT. Translation: CSAGKGDTGELFF.

This clonotype rates as large. The gene calls are TRBV6-4 and TRBJ2-3; 10 nucleotides line up with TRBD1. Germline values: CDR1 MRHNA, CDR2 SNTAGT. V dropped 2 bases and J dropped 4; count of bases not matched to a gene: 0. This CDR3 has 14 amino acids. The CDR3 DNA sequence: TGTGCCAGCAGTGACGGACAGGGGGCAGATACGCAGTATTTT. This encodes CASSDGQGADTQYF.

Remarks on this clonotype: Since a much larger clone is just one base distant, this may be a read error. The rearrangement joins TRBV6-1 to TRBJ2-2; D might be TRBD2 (6 bases). The CDR3 consists of 14 residues. Germline V lookup: CDR1 MNHNS, CDR2 SASEGT. CDR3 in DNA: TGTGCCAGCGTACGGATGGAGGACGGCGGGGAGCTGTTGTTT. Protein: CASVRMEDGGELLF.

The chain couples TRBV6-1 to TRBJ2-1; 10 bases match TRBD1. Trimming at V came to 4 bases and at J to 10 bases, leaving 10 bases not matched to a gene. The CDR3 consists of 15 residues. CDR1 and CDR2 (germline): MNHNS, SASEGT. The CDR3 protein is CASSAGTGDTGEQFF. The DNA of the CDR3 is TGTGCCAGCAGTGCCGGGACAGGGGACACCGGGGAGCAGTTCTTC.

This clonotype is judged large. CDR3 protein: CASSQETGSGANVLTF. The DNA of the CDR3 is TGCGCCAGCAGCCAAGAGACAGGGTCTGGGGCCAACGTCCTGACTTTC. The rearrangement uses TRBV4-3 and TRBJ2-6, with TRBD1 identical over 7 bases. CDR3 length: 16 residues. In germline, CDR1 is LGHNA, CDR2 YSLEER. Trimming at V came to 0 bases and at J to 1 base, leaving 0 bases not matched to a gene.

As to this clonotype: Because the CDR3's place on the DNA is in doubt, the DNA is left out and the CDR3 is given as listed by TCRdb. The chain has TRBV7-3 and TRBJ1-1; the table's D call, TRBD1, was not checked against the DNA. The CDR3 region is 20 residues in length, termini included. CDR1 and CDR2 (germline): SGHTA, FQGTGA. The CDR3 here is CASSFYICRVPGQDVTEAFF.

J is TRBJ2-2 and V is TRBV6-4; TRBD1 agrees at 11 bases. V shed 5 bases and J 6 bases; nucleotides not matched to a gene: 5. CDR1 and CDR2 (germline): MRHNA, SNTAGT. The CDR3 loop spans 15 amino acids. The CDR3 coding sequence is TGTGCCAGCAGTATTCCGGGACAGGGGGCCGGGGAGCTGTTTTTT. Translated, it gives CASSIPGQGAGELFF.

The gene calls are TRBV6-4 and TRBJ2-3; 7 nucleotides align to TRBD1. The junction had 5 bases not matched to a gene; V was cut back by 3 bases and J by 2 bases. This CDR3 contains 15 residues. Germline values: CDR1 MRHNA, CDR2 SNTAGT. This CDR3 reads CASSEKGQPTDTQYF. DNA for the CDR3: TGTGCCAGCAGTGAAAAGGGACAGCCCACAGATACGCAGTATTTT.

The chain employs TRBV15 and TRBJ2-6; unclear D gene. Trimming pared 0 bases from V and 1 base from J, leaving 7 bases between. Germline V gives CDR1 LNHNV, CDR2 YYDKDF (reference sequence). The CDR3 contains 16 residues. CDR3 protein: CATSRDQESGANVLTF. The CDR3 nucleotides read TGTGCCACCAGCAGAGATCAAGAGTCTGGGGCCAACGTCCTGACTTTC.

V is TRBV6-2 or TRBV6-3 and J is TRBJ2-3; 10 bases are a match to TRBD1. Germline CDR1 is MNHEY and CDR2 is SVGEGT. Trimming at V came to 5 bases and at J to 4 bases, leaving 3 bases not matched to a gene. This CDR3 spans 14 amino acids. The CDR3: CASSPGQGADTQYF. CDR3 nucleotide sequence: TGTGCCAGCAGTCCAGGACAGGGGGCAGATACGCAGTATTTT.